This TCR beta chain was identified during a study of CD8 T cells in Susac syndrome. Turning to the study itself: At the time their blood was drawn, patients with Susac syndrome were either therapy-naive, on corticosteroids (with some of them also receiving intravenous immunoglobulin), or on intravenous immunoglobulin alone.

RNA was extracted with the RNeasy kit, and a quantity of about 0.45 to 1 ug was reverse transcribed using random hexamers. It was immunoSEQ multiplex PCR that amplified TCR beta CDR3 across 54 Vbeta and 13 Jbeta. TCRdb processed the immunoSEQ multiplex PCR reads anew with MiXCR; each CDR3 protein has one entry. The table records 150,000 or so distinct CDR3 sequences, approximately 94% of them present only once. Between the trimmed V and J ends, which lost 0 bases and 2 bases, there was a span of 8 bases. Germline lookup yields CDR1 MNHEY and CDR2 SMNVEV (reference sequence). The CDR3 sequence is 15 residues long.

This sequence originates from a human donor with Susac syndrome. This chain joins TRBV27 and TRBJ1-3, with TRBD1 as a possible D gene (6 bases). The sequenced sample was CD4+ T cells from PBMCs. The CDR3 DNA sequence: TGTGCCAGCAGTTTATCGAGACAGGCTGGAAACACCATATATTTT. It is translated as CASSLSRQAGNTIYF.